The next 31 T cell receptor beta chains were all read from a single sample in a study of blood T cell repertoires in COVID-19. Assay: immunoSEQ multiplex PCR; the TCRdb copy retains only in-frame clones and omits some. The repertoire holds about 99,000 clones, with about 83% as singletons. Sequencing used peripheral blood. The source is a man between 65 and 80 years old with active or convalescent COVID-19.

The V call is TRBV6-6, the J call TRBJ1-3; TRBD1 agrees at 8 bases. V was pared by 6 bases and J by 1 base, with 2 bases of the junction left unmatched. In germline, CDR1 is MNHNY, CDR2 SVGAGI (reference sequence). The CDR3 is 14 residues long. CDR3 residues: CASRRTGSGNTIYF. The CDR3, as DNA: TGTGCCAGCAGGAGGACAGGGTCTGGAAACACCATATATTTT.

This clone was counted a single time. Within the sample, other DNA sequences also encode this same CDR3. The gene calls are TRBV28 and TRBJ1-1, with D uncertain. Trimming left V 2 bases short and J 0 bases short, with 7 bases between. Germline CDR1 MDHEN, CDR2 SYDVKM. The length of the CDR3 is 14 residues. CDR3 in amino acids: CASSLGGMNTEAFF. The CDR3, as DNA: TGTGCCAGCAGTTTAGGAGGGATGAACACTGAAGCTTTCTTT.

This rearrangement joins TRBV7-3 to TRBJ1-1; maybe TRBD1 (5 bases). V lost 5 bases, J lost 1 base, and 11 bases lay in between. The germline gives CDR1 SGHTA, CDR2 FQGTGA. This CDR3 region has 14 residues. This chain's CDR3 is CASSPGGPNTEAFF. The CDR3 DNA follows: TGTGCCAGCAGCCCGGGGGGACCGAACACTGAAGCTTTCTTT.

In DNA, the CDR3 is TGTGCCAGCAGCAAAGACAGTAGTACTAACTATGGCTACACCTTC. Amino acid sequence: CASSKDSSTNYGYTF. V gene TRBV7-3 combines with J gene TRBJ1-2; perhaps TRBD1 as D (5 bases). Germline V gene lookup returns CDR1 SGHTA and CDR2 FQGTGA. There are 15 residues in the CDR3. V was pared by 5 bases and J by 0 bases, with 13 bases between. The full variable domain, completed using reference TRBV7-3 and TRBJ1-2, is GAGVSQTPSNKVTEKGKYVELRCDPISGHTALYWYRQSLGQGPEFLIYFQGTGAADDSGLPNDRFFAVRPEGSVSTLKIQRTERGDSAVYLCASSKDSSTNYGYTFGSGTRLTVV.

This clone was seen only once. This sequence joins TRBV7-2 and TRBJ2-5; D might be TRBD2 (6 bases). CDR1 and CDR2 from the germline V gene are SGHTA and FQGNSA. Deletions cut 5 bases from V and 6 bases from J, with 19 bases between. This CDR3 has 15 amino acids. Here the CDR3 reads CASSGTGTEGKTQYF. CDR3 DNA sequence: TGTGCCAGCAGCGGAACCGGGACGGAGGGAAAGACCCAGTACTTC. Supplemented by reference TRBV7-2 and TRBJ2-5, the full variable domain reads GAGVSQSPSNKVTEKGKDVELRCDPISGHTALYWYRQSLGQGLEFLIYFQGNSAPDKSGLPSDRFSAERTGGSVSTLTIQRTQQEDSAVYLCASSGTGTEGKTQYFGPGTRLLVL.

The chain couples TRBV27 to TRBJ2-4; 7 bases align to TRBD2. Germline-derived CDR1 and CDR2 are MNHEY and SMNVEV (reference sequence). The CDR3 loop spans 14 amino acids. V was pared by 6 bases and J by 5 bases, with 7 bases of the junction left unmatched. The CDR3 protein is CASRTGGGQNIQYF. CDR3 DNA sequence: TGTGCCAGCAGAACTGGCGGGGGTCAAAACATTCAGTACTTC.

This clone was counted a few times. The chain uses TRBV24-1 and TRBJ2-3; 9 bases agree with TRBD2. CDR1 KGHDR and CDR2 SFDVKD come from the germline V gene. The CDR3 runs 15 residues. The J segment lost 12 bases and the V segment lost 4 bases, leaving 13 bases of the junction unmatched. The CDR3 DNA reads as TGTGCCACCAGTGACCCCCGAAAAGCGGGGGGCCCCCAGTATTTT. It is translated as CATSDPRKAGGPQYF.

This rearrangement joins TRBV28 to TRBJ1-2; D is possibly TRBD1 (6 bases). The germline CDR1 and CDR2 sequences are MDHEN and SYDVKM. The CDR3 covers 15 residues. With 6 bases removed from V and 2 bases from J, the gap between germline ends came to 16 bases. CDR3 in DNA: TGTGCCAGCAGCACGGACAGACTTAAGAACTATGGCTACACCTTC. Encoded protein: CASSTDRLKNYGYTF.

The chain employs TRBV5-8 and TRBJ1-5, with D unresolved. Between the trimmed V and J ends, which lost 1 base and 3 bases, there was a span of 8 bases. This CDR3 has 14 residues. Germline V gene lookup returns CDR1 SGHTS and CDR2 YDEGEE. The CDR3, as DNA: TGTGCCAGCAGCTTGAGAGTTCTCAATCAGCCCCAGCATTTT. Translated: CASSLRVLNQPQHF.

The rearrangement links TRBV28 to TRBJ2-4, with 9 bases lining up with TRBD2. The CDR3 sequence is 15 residues long. V was clipped by 5 bases and J by 3 bases; unmatched bases: 5. CDR1 is MDHEN and CDR2 is SYDVKM in the germline V gene. Here the CDR3 DNA reads TGTGCCAGCAGTGCCCGCGGGGGGGGCAAAAACATTCAGTACTTC. This translates into CASSARGGGKNIQYF.

The count of this clone is one. V gene TRBV7-2 combines with J gene TRBJ2-1; 11 bases are shared with TRBD2. V was clipped by 3 bases and J by 0 bases; unmatched bases: 10. The CDR3 contains 19 residues. Germline V lookup: CDR1 SGHTA, CDR2 FQGNSA. CDR3 residues: CASSFPSGGRSSSYNEQFF. The CDR3, as DNA: TGTGCCAGCAGCTTCCCTAGCGGGGGGAGATCGAGCTCCTACAATGAGCAGTTCTTC.

This chain uses TRBV7-8 with TRBJ1-1; the match to TRBD1 covers 7 bases. Looked up from germline, CDR1 is SGHVS and CDR2 is FQNEAQ. The CDR3 length is 13 residues. Germline trimming cut 5 bases from V and 3 bases from J; bases unmatched to any gene: 3. This CDR3 reads CASSADRDTEAFF. The CDR3 DNA reads TGTGCCAGCAGCGCCGACAGGGACACTGAAGCTTTCTTT.

V gene TRBV9 combines with J gene TRBJ2-1; TRBD2 might be the D (6 bases). There are 15 residues in the CDR3. The V and J ends lost 1 base and 0 bases respectively, with 8 bases between them. Germline assignment: CDR1 SGDLS and CDR2 YYNGEE. CDR3 nucleotides: TGTGCCAGCAGCGTACTAGCGAGCTCCTACAATGAGCAGTTCTTC. Its protein product is CASSVLASSYNEQFF.

This rearrangement joins TRBV6-5 to TRBJ1-1; possible D gene TRBD1, 6 bases. The germline CDR1 and CDR2 sequences are MNHEY and SVGAGI. V was clipped by 5 bases and J by 10 bases, with 14 bases between them. The CDR3 sequence is 12 residues long. The CDR3 sequence: CASSMTGLRAFF. In DNA form, the CDR3 reads TGTGCCAGCAGTATGACAGGTTTGAGAGCTTTCTTT.

The sample holds one count of this clone. The genes are TRBV19 and TRBJ1-2; 9 positions agree with TRBD1. The CDR3 totals 15 residues. Germline V gene sequence: CDR1 LNHDA, CDR2 SQIVND (reference sequence). With V trimmed by 5 bases and J by 2 bases, 6 bases remained unmatched. The CDR3 nucleotides read TGTGCCAGTAGTCTGGGACAGGGTGTCAACTATGGCTACACCTTC. Translation: CASSLGQGVNYGYTF.

The CDR3 sequence is CASSSRTRYNEQFF. For the CDR3, the DNA is TGTGCCAGCAGCTCGCGGACTAGGTACAATGAGCAGTTCTTC. The chain is built from TRBV7-2 and TRBJ2-1; 7 bases match TRBD2. The germline CDR1 and CDR2 sequences are SGHTA and FQGNSA. V shed 4 bases, J shed 4 bases, and the junction held 4 bases outside the gene matches. The CDR3 loop spans 14 amino acids.

CDR3 protein: CASSFTGLAPPGEQFF. As DNA, the CDR3 is TGTGCCAGCAGCTTTACGGGACTAGCCCCTCCCGGTGAGCAGTTCTTC. The V call is TRBV7-2, the J call TRBJ2-1; 9 bases map to TRBD2. The CDR3 is 16 residues long. Losses at the gene ends were 3 bases for V and 9 bases for J; bases not matched to a gene: 12. Germline V gene sequence: CDR1 SGHTA, CDR2 FQGNSA.

This clone was observed a few times. The V call is TRBV7-3, the J call TRBJ1-1, with 8 bases lining up with TRBD1. This CDR3 region has 14 residues. Germline V lookup: CDR1 SGHTA, CDR2 FQGTGA. With 4 bases clipped from V and 4 bases from J, the junction kept 5 bases outside the gene matches. The CDR3 sequence: CASSSRQGSTEAFF. The DNA for the CDR3 is TGTGCCAGCAGCTCCCGACAGGGGAGCACTGAAGCTTTCTTT. The full variable domain, rest sourced from reference TRBV7-3 and TRBJ1-1, is GAGVSQTPSNKVTEKGKYVELRCDPISGHTALYWYRQSLGQGPEFLIYFQGTGAADDSGLPNDRFFAVRPEGSVSTLKIQRTERGDSAVYLCASSSRQGSTEAFFGQGTRLTVV.

J is TRBJ2-6 and V is TRBV6-5; D is ambiguous. Germline values: CDR1 MNHEY, CDR2 SVGAGI. The V and J ends lost 4 bases and 0 bases respectively, with 7 bases between them. The CDR3 consists of 15 residues. The CDR3 sequence is CASSSPRSGANVLTF. CDR3 in DNA: TGTGCCAGCAGTTCCCCCCGCTCTGGGGCCAACGTCCTGACTTTC.

The V gene is TRBV7-2, the J gene TRBJ2-1; tentative D call: TRBD2 (5 bases). The ends were cut back, 4 bases at V and 3 bases at J, with 10 bases in the middle. The CDR3 is 14 amino acids. The germline V gene has CDR1 SGHTA and CDR2 FQGNSA. CDR3 loop: CASSSSFHYNEQFF. In nucleotides, the CDR3 is TGTGCCAGCAGCTCTAGCTTCCACTACAATGAGCAGTTCTTC. Looking up the rest from reference TRBV7-2 and TRBJ2-1 gives the full variable domain: GAGVSQSPSNKVTEKGKDVELRCDPISGHTALYWYRQSLGQGLEFLIYFQGNSAPDKSGLPSDRFSAERTGGSVSTLTIQRTQQEDSAVYLCASSSSFHYNEQFFGPGTRLTVL.

The rearrangement joins TRBV24-1 to TRBJ1-5; TRBD1 matches at 8 bases. Unmatched junction bases numbered 3, after V lost 3 bases and J lost 6 bases. Germline values: CDR1 KGHDR, CDR2 SFDVKD. This CDR3 is built from 14 residues. The CDR3 DNA reads as TGTGCCACCAGTGATGACAGGGGCGGTCAGCCCCAGCATTTT. Encoded protein: CATSDDRGGQPQHF.

The V call is TRBV7-2, the J call TRBJ2-7; the match to TRBD1 covers 8 bases. From germline, CDR1 is SGHTA and CDR2 FQGNSA. V dropped 1 base and J dropped 2; count of bases not matched to a gene: 1. The CDR3 is made up of 14 amino acids. CDR3: CASSLGQGTYEQYF. In DNA, the CDR3 is TGTGCCAGCAGCTTAGGACAGGGGACCTACGAGCAGTACTTC.

The chain has TRBV4-2 and TRBJ1-4; 10 bases map to TRBD1. Germline V gene data show CDR1 as LGHNA and CDR2 as YNFKEQ. Trimming took 4 bases from V and 0 from J; bases not matched to a gene: 5. The CDR3 runs to 17 residues. The CDR3 region has the DNA TGTGCCAGCAGCCCCTTGGGACAGGGGACAACTAATGAAAAACTGTTTTTT. This gives the protein CASSPLGQGTTNEKLFF.

The genes are TRBV30 and TRBJ1-2; D is perhaps TRBD1 (5 bases). Per germline, CDR1 GTSNPN and CDR2 SVGIG (reference sequence). The CDR3 length is 14 residues. With 6 bases removed from V and 4 bases from J, the gap between germline ends came to 18 bases. The CDR3 loop is CACNEMGRVYGYTF. In DNA form, the CDR3 reads TGTGCCTGCAATGAAATGGGCAGGGTCTATGGCTACACCTTC.

V is TRBV6-5 and J is TRBJ2-7; possible D gene TRBD2, 6 bases. Germline V gene sequence: CDR1 MNHEY, CDR2 SVGAGI. This CDR3 region has 14 residues. With 2 bases removed from V and 9 bases from J, the gap between germline ends came to 17 bases. CDR3 DNA sequence: TGTGCCAGCAGTTACGCAGATCGGACGGGGGTGCAGTACTTC. Translating gives CASSYADRTGVQYF.

The rearrangement joins TRBV6-5 to TRBJ2-7, with TRBD2 as a possible D gene (6 bases). Per germline, CDR1 MNHEY and CDR2 SVGAGI. The CDR3 runs to 14 residues. Trimming removed 5 bases at V and 0 bases at J, with 11 bases between. The CDR3 bases are TGTGCCAGCAGTCTGGCTAGCGCCTCCTACGAGCAGTACTTC. Its protein is CASSLASASYEQYF.

V is TRBV7-2 and J is TRBJ1-5; TRBD1 matches 7 bases. The germline CDR1 and CDR2 sequences are SGHTA and FQGNSA. With V trimmed by 1 base and J by 4 bases, 4 bases remained unmatched. CDR3 size: 15 residues. This CDR3 reads CASSLGGTANQPQHF. The CDR3 DNA follows: TGTGCCAGCAGCTTAGGGGGGACAGCGAATCAGCCCCAGCATTTT.

This sequence joins TRBV6-6 and TRBJ2-3; a weak D match, TRBD1 (6 bases). The CDR3 is 16 amino acids. From germline, CDR1 is MNHNY and CDR2 SVGAGI (reference sequence). The V end lost 2 bases, the J end lost 4 bases, and 16 bases lay between the germline ends. Written as DNA, the CDR3 is TGTGCCAGCAGTTACGCGGCCGGCCCAGGGGCAGATACGCAGTATTTT. Amino acids: CASSYAAGPGADTQYF.

A few counts support this clone. The V and J genes are TRBV6-5 and TRBJ1-1; D is possibly TRBD1 (5 bases). The ends were cut back, 4 bases at V and 2 bases at J, with 11 bases in the middle. CDR1 is MNHEY, CDR2 SVGAGI, per germline. This CDR3 has 14 amino acids. The chain's CDR3 is CASSSPTGNTEAFF. The CDR3 bases are TGTGCCAGCAGTTCCCCAACAGGAAACACTGAAGCTTTCTTT.

The CDR3 region is CASSLRGGASTDTQYF. The CDR3 coding sequence is TGTGCCAGCAGCTTACGCGGGGGGGCTAGCACAGATACGCAGTATTTT. The chain joins TRBV7-3 to TRBJ2-3, with 9 bases identical to TRBD2. With V trimmed by 2 bases and J by 0 bases, 3 bases remained unmatched. CDR3 length equals 16 residues. Germline assignment: CDR1 SGHTA and CDR2 FQGTGA.

The J gene is TRBJ1-2, the V gene TRBV7-2; 7 bases map to TRBD1. This CDR3 contains 13 residues. Germline V gives CDR1 SGHTA, CDR2 FQGNSA. V shed 4 bases, J shed 8 bases, and the junction held 7 bases outside the gene matches. The CDR3 bases are TGTGCCAGCAGCTCGACAGGGACACAGGGCTACACCTTC. Its protein is CASSSTGTQGYTF.